This TCR beta chain stems from a study of blood T cell repertoires in COVID-19. Study details: COVID-19 samples collected from the United States, Italy and Spain covered acute and convalescent phases. The analysed material was cDNA or gDNA that came from T cells, B-cell-depleted T cells, or PBMCs.

Trimming took 1 base from V and 4 from J, leaving 5 bases between them. Germline V gene sequence: CDR1 SGHTA, CDR2 FQGNSA. The CDR3 runs to 13 residues. Original processing notes: Reference gene primer amplification yielded estimated nucleated cell counts. Libraries were prepared by immunoSEQ multiplex PCR; TCRdb keeps only in-frame clonotypes and omits some of them. D and trimming were read from the DNA, whereas the V and J calls and clone size are those reported in that table. The data show 90,000 to 150,000 clones, about 85% seen once. The chain has TRBV7-2 and TRBJ2-1, with D unresolved. The sequence was obtained from a man aged 55 to 70 with acute or convalescent COVID-19. Sequenced sample: peripheral blood. The CDR3, as DNA: TGTGCCAGCAGCTTAGGGCTTTACAATGAGCAGTTCTTC. It translates to CASSLGLYNEQFF.